This T cell receptor beta chain is drawn from a study of cytomegalovirus exposure and HLA in healthy donors. Vbeta (60) and Jbeta (13) primers were used in the PCR. Profiling relied on immunoSEQ multiplex PCR, and the TCRdb table lists in-frame clones only, not all of them. This repertoire shows 120,000 or so clones, around four fifths found once; its top ten account for roughly a tenth. Between the trimmed V and J ends, which lost 5 bases and 3 bases, there was a span of 16 bases. CDR1 is SEHNR and CDR2 is FQNEAQ in the germline V gene (reference sequence). The CDR3 extends over 15 amino acids. Donors sampled were nominally healthy, though unrecorded immune exposures were likely.

Sequencing was done on a sample of PBMCs. This TCR was sampled from a man younger than 45 in good health and CMV-seropositive. This sequence joins TRBV7-9 and TRBJ2-5; no clear D gene. The CDR3 spells CASSRNLRQEETQYF. The DNA of the CDR3 is TGTGCCAGCAGCCGAAACCTCCGTCAGGAAGAGACCCAGTACTTC.